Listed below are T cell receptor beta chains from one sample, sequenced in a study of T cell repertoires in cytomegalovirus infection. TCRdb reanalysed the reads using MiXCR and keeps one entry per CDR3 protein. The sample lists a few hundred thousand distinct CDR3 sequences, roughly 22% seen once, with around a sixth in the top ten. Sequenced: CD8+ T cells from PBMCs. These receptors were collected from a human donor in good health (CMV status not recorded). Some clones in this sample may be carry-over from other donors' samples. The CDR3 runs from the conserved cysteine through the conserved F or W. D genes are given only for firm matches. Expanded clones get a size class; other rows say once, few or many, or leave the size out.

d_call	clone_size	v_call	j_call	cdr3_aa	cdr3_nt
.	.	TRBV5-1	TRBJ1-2	CASSFEGRAYGYTF	TGCGCCAGCAGCTTTGAGGGGAGGGCCTATGGCTACACCTTC
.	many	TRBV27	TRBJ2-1	CASSARTAVDEQFF	TGTGCCAGCAGTGCTCGGACAGCGGTCGATGAGCAGTTCTTC
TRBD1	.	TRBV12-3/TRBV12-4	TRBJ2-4	CASSLQGAAKNIQYF	TGTGCCAGCAGTCTACAGGGGGCGGCCAAAAACATTCAGTACTTC
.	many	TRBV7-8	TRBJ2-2	CASSLAGVENTGELFF	TGTGCCAGCAGCTTAGCTGGGGTGGAGAACACCGGGGAGCTGTTTTTT
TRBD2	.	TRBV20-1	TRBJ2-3	CSAVPIAGERTDTQYF	TGCAGTGCCGTTCCCATAGCGGGGGAGCGCACAGATACGCAGTATTTT
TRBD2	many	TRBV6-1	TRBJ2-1	CASSLYSGGKNEQFF	TGTGCCAGCAGTCTCTATAGCGGGGGTAAAAATGAGCAGTTCTTC
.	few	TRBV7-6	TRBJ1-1	CASSGPTGPNTEAFF	TGTGCCAGCAGCGGTCCTACAGGGCCCAACACTGAAGCTTTCTTT
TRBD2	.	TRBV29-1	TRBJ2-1	CSVVVGIPGGLSYNEQFF	TGCAGCGTTGTGGTCGGCATACCGGGGGGGCTTTCCTACAATGAGCAGTTCTTC
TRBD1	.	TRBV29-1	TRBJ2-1	CSVEEGTGFEQFF	TGCAGCGTTGAGGAGGGGACAGGGTTTGAGCAGTTCTTC
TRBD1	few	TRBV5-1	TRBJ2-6	CASSSHGTGPSSGANVLTF	TGCGCCAGCAGCTCCCACGGGACAGGTCCAAGCTCTGGGGCCAACGTCCTGACTTTC
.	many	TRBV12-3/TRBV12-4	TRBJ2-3	CASTPPGAFNTQYF	TGTGCCAGCACCCCTCCAGGGGCATTCAATACGCAGTATTTT
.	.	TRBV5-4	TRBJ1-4	CASSFRGPGYEKLFF	TGTGCCAGCAGCTTTAGGGGACCGGGGTATGAAAAACTGTTTTTT
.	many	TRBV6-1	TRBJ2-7	CASSERDPAYEQYF	TGTGCCAGCAGTGAACGAGACCCGGCCTACGAGCAGTACTTC
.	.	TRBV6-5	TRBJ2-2	CAAAEELNAGELFF	TGTGCCGCCGCGGAGGAGTTGAACGCCGGGGAGCTGTTTTTT
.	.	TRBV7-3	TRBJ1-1	CASSWVSSSEAFF	TGTGCCAGCAGCTGGGTATCCTCGTCTGAAGCTTTCTTT
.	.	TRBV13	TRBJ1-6	CASRSEGSSYNSPLHF	TGTGCCAGCAGGTCCGAAGGGAGCTCCTATAATTCACCCCTCCACTTT
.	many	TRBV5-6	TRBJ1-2	CASSLGDLAAGNYGYTF	TGTGCCAGCAGCTTGGGGGACCTAGCGGCAGGAAACTATGGCTACACCTTC
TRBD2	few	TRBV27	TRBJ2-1	CASSPGLAGWFNEQFF	TGTGCCAGCAGTCCGGGACTAGCGGGGTGGTTCAATGAGCAGTTCTTC
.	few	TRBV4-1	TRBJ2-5	CASSQDSSRAETQYF	TGCGCCAGCAGCCAAGATTCCAGCCGCGCGGAGACCCAGTACTTC
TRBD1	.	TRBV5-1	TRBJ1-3	CASGTDFSGNTIYF	TGCGCCAGCGGGACAGATTTCTCTGGAAACACCATATATTTT
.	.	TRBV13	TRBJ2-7	CASSLGPSSYEQYF	TGTGCCAGCAGCCTCGGGCCTTCCTCCTACGAGCAGTACTTC
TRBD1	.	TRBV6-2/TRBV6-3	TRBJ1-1	CASTPGDRGAMNTEAFF	TGTGCCAGCACCCCAGGGGACAGGGGTGCGATGAACACTGAAGCTTTCTTT
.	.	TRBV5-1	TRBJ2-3	CASSLAIGGVDTQYF	TGCGCCAGCAGCTTGGCCATCGGGGGCGTAGATACGCAGTATTTT
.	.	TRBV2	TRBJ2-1	CASSRGPLDEQFF	TGTGCCAGCAGCCGGGGACCTTTGGATGAGCAGTTCTTC
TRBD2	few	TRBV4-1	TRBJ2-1	CASSQGLAGALEQFF	TGCGCCAGCAGCCAAGGACTAGCGGGGGCCCTCGAGCAGTTCTTC
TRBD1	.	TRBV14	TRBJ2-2	CASSRLPGQGVTGELFF	TGTGCCAGCAGCCGCCTCCCGGGACAGGGGGTCACCGGGGAGCTGTTTTTT
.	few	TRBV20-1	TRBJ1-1	CSANRDPTLNTEAFF	TGCAGTGCTAACCGGGACCCTACCTTGAACACTGAAGCTTTCTTT
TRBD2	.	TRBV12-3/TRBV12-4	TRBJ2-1	CASSYWTSGVNEQFF	TGTGCCAGCAGTTATTGGACTAGCGGGGTAAATGAGCAGTTCTTC
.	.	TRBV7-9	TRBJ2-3	CASSFTPGLKYTDTQYF	TGTGCCAGCAGCTTTACCCCGGGACTGAAGTACACAGATACGCAGTATTTT
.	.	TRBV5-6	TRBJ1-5	CASSLGLGGQPQHF	TGTGCCAGCAGCTTGGGTCTGGGCGGTCAGCCCCAGCATTTT
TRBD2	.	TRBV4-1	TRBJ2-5	CASSQDSSGGARETQYF	TGCGCCAGCAGCCAAGATTCAAGCGGGGGGGCGCGGGAGACCCAGTACTTC
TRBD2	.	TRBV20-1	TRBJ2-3	CSARDLRLAGGNTDTQYF	TGCAGTGCTAGAGATCTGCGGCTAGCGGGGGGAAACACAGATACGCAGTATTTT
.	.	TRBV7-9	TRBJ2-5	CASSFPSKETQYF	TGTGCCAGCAGCTTCCCCTCGAAAGAGACCCAGTACTTC
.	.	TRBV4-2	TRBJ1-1	CASSQGITEAFF	TGTGCCAGCAGCCAGGGTATAACTGAAGCTTTCTTT
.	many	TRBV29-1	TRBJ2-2	CSVETPLTGKEAGELFF	TGCAGCGTTGAAACACCACTTACAGGGAAAGAGGCCGGGGAGCTGTTTTTT
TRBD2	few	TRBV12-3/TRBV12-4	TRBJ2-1	CASSLAVVGGGYNEQFF	TGTGCCAGCAGTTTAGCGGTTGTCGGGGGGGGCTACAATGAGCAGTTCTTC
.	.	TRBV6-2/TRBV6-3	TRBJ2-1	CASSELSSYNEQFF	TGTGCCAGCAGTGAACTCAGCTCCTACAATGAGCAGTTCTTC
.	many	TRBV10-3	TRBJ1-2	CAISEGTSTNYGYTF	TGTGCCATCAGTGAAGGGACCTCGACTAACTATGGCTACACCTTC
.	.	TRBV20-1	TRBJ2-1	CSARRGRLSYNEQFF	TGCAGTGCTAGGAGGGGACGTCTTTCCTACAATGAGCAGTTCTTC
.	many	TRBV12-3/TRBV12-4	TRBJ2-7	CASSFVSPYEQYF	TGTGCCAGCAGTTTTGTCAGCCCCTACGAGCAGTACTTC
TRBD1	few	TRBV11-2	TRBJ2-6	CASSLGTGGPSGANVLTF	TGTGCCAGCAGCTTGGGGACAGGGGGCCCCTCTGGGGCCAACGTCCTGACTTTC
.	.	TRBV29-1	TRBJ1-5	CSVGIQGSGQPQHF	TGCAGCGTTGGTATTCAGGGGTCTGGTCAGCCCCAGCATTTT